The 26 T cell receptor beta chains below all came from one sample that was sequenced in a study of T cell changes during pregnancy in multiple sclerosis (dated by TCRdb to between 2018 and 2021). Libraries were constructed by the immunoSEQ multiplex PCR assay. In TCRdb, the immuneACCESS table is reduced to in-frame sequences with V and J assigned. These tables do not hold every clone; where another copy was compared, an unresolved V gene accounts for under half, and the others remain unexplained. The sample table lists about 100,000 clones, about nine tenths of them with a count of one. The ten largest account for 1.9% of the sample. The material sequenced was peripheral blood, taken after pregnancy. The receptor source for this set is a female donor with multiple sclerosis, enrolled in a pregnancy study.

The chain carries TRBV27 and TRBJ2-1, with no clear D. CDR1 MNHEY and CDR2 SMNVEV come from the germline V gene (reference sequence). The CDR3 spans 15 residues. The ends were cut back, 0 bases at V and 8 bases at J, with 14 bases in the middle. The CDR3 region is CASSLSWPLGDEQFF. CDR3 in DNA: TGTGCCAGCAGTTTATCGTGGCCGCTAGGCGATGAGCAGTTCTTC.

V gene TRBV2 combines with J gene TRBJ2-5; 8 nucleotides match TRBD2. The germline CDR1 and CDR2 sequences are SNHLY and FYNNEI. Germline trimming cut 2 bases from V and 5 bases from J; bases unmatched to any gene: 7. The CDR3 extends over 15 amino acids. CDR3 loop: CASSELSGGLETQYF. The CDR3 nucleotides are TGTGCCAGCAGTGAACTAAGCGGGGGTTTGGAGACCCAGTACTTC.

This clone was observed a single time. This rearrangement joins TRBV9 to TRBJ2-1; weak D call: TRBD2 (7 bases). Germline V gives CDR1 SGDLS, CDR2 YYNGEE. The CDR3 totals 16 residues. V was trimmed by 3 bases and J by 4 bases, leaving 17 bases between them. The CDR3 spells CASSAPPAGAYNEQFF. The CDR3, as DNA: TGTGCCAGCAGCGCCCCTCCGGCGGGGGCATACAATGAGCAGTTCTTC.

This chain joins TRBV7-3 and TRBJ1-3; D is ambiguous. Germline CDR1 SGHTA, CDR2 FQGTGA. The CDR3 has 13 residues. Trimming stripped 1 base from V and 4 bases from J, with 5 bases between. The chain's CDR3 is CASSLIAGNTIYF. In nucleotides, the CDR3 is TGTGCCAGCAGCTTAATTGCGGGAAACACCATATATTTT.

The CDR3 protein is CASSFGPGVSYEQYF. The CDR3 region has the DNA TGTGCCAGCAGCTTTGGGCCAGGGGTTTCATACGAGCAGTACTTC. The V and J genes are TRBV7-9 and TRBJ2-7; possible D gene TRBD1, 6 bases. The V gene lost 3 bases and the J gene lost 4 bases, with 16 bases spanning the gap. Per germline, CDR1 SEHNR and CDR2 FQNEAQ (reference sequence). This CDR3 has 15 residues.

This rearrangement joins TRBV5-5 to TRBJ1-6; D remains unclear. The V end was cut by 5 bases, the J end by 4 bases, with 4 bases between. Germline loops: CDR1 SGHKS, CDR2 YYEKEE (reference sequence). The CDR3 is 12 residues long. This CDR3 is CASSSYNSPLHF. The CDR3 nucleotides read TGTGCCAGCAGTAGTTATAATTCACCCCTCCACTTT.

The V gene is TRBV7-2, the J gene TRBJ1-5; TRBD1 might be the D (6 bases). Germline lookup yields CDR1 SGHTA and CDR2 FQGNSA. V was trimmed by 5 bases and J by 0 bases, leaving 11 bases between them. The CDR3 is made up of 15 amino acids. The CDR3 DNA reads TGTGCCAGCAGCCCCCGGACAGATAGCAATCAGCCCCAGCATTTT. It specifies CASSPRTDSNQPQHF.

V usage is TRBV28 and J usage is TRBJ2-4, with a weak D call TRBD2 (5 bases). CDR1 and CDR2 (germline): MDHEN, SYDVKM. V dropped 2 bases and J dropped 9 bases, with 11 bases sitting between them. CDR3 length: 13 amino acids. The CDR3 region has the DNA TGTGCCAGCAGTTTAGTAGGAGGCTCCATTCAGTACTTC. Protein product: CASSLVGGSIQYF.

The chain joins TRBV5-8 to TRBJ2-1, with 11 nucleotides matching TRBD1. CDR3 length: 14 residues. V was pared by 2 bases and J by 6 bases, with 1 base of the junction left unmatched. Per germline, CDR1 SGHTS and CDR2 YDEGEE. CDR3 amino acids: CASSFGQGANEQFF. The CDR3 DNA reads as TGTGCCAGCAGCTTTGGACAGGGGGCCAATGAGCAGTTCTTC.

This chain connects TRBV11-2 to TRBJ1-4, with 12 bases identical to TRBD1. The CDR3 runs to 15 residues. The V segment lost 3 bases and the J segment 6 bases; nucleotides outside the gene matches: 2. Germline V gives CDR1 SGHAT, CDR2 FQNNGV. For the CDR3, the DNA is TGTGCCAGCAGCTTGGGACAGGGGGCTCATGAAAAACTGTTTTTT. Residues: CASSLGQGAHEKLFF.

The J gene is TRBJ1-1, the V gene TRBV5-4; 7 bases match TRBD1. V shed 1 base and J 2 bases; nucleotides not matched to a gene: 5. Germline V CDR1 and CDR2: SGHNT, YYREEE (reference sequence). The CDR3 is 15 amino acids. The DNA of the CDR3 is TGTGCCAGCAGCTTGAAGGGACAGCTAAACACTGAAGCTTTCTTT. It translates to CASSLKGQLNTEAFF.

The chain couples TRBV27 to TRBJ2-5; possibly TRBD1 for D (7 bases). Deletions cut 0 bases from V and 5 bases from J, with 10 bases between. Looked up from germline, CDR1 is MNHEY and CDR2 is SMNVEV (reference sequence). The CDR3 extends over 14 amino acids. The CDR3 sequence is CASSLSTGRETQYF. CDR3 in DNA: TGTGCCAGCAGTTTATCGACAGGGAGGGAGACCCAGTACTTC.

The V gene is TRBV28, the J gene TRBJ2-3; 13 bases match TRBD2. Germline V CDR1 and CDR2: MDHEN, SYDVKM. V lost 10 bases, J lost 2 bases, and 12 bases stayed unmatched. This CDR3 has 17 amino acids. CDR3 residues: CATSTSGRARSTDTQYF. Written as DNA, the CDR3 is TGTGCCACTTCCACTAGCGGGAGGGCCCGTTCCACAGATACGCAGTATTTT. The variable domain in full, with the rest retrieved from reference TRBV28 and TRBJ2-3, is DVKVTQSSRYLVKRTGEKVFLECVQDMDHENMFWYRQDPGLGLRLIYFSYDVKMKEKGDIPEGYSVSREKKERFSLILESASTNQTSMYLCATSTSGRARSTDTQYFGPGTRLTVL.

The chain carries TRBV28 and TRBJ1-2; D is perhaps TRBD1 (5 bases). The germline CDR1 and CDR2 sequences are MDHEN and SYDVKM. Trimming left V 2 bases short and J 5 bases short, with 12 bases between. CDR3 length: 14 amino acids. The CDR3 DNA is TGTGCCAGCAGTTTAGCAGGGCTACTATATGGCTACACCTTC. This codes for CASSLAGLLYGYTF.

The chain has TRBV7-9 and TRBJ1-1; tentatively, D is TRBD1 (6 bases). Germline CDR1 reads SEHNR; CDR2 reads FQNEAQ (reference sequence). The CDR3 has 13 amino acids. The ends were cut back, 6 bases at V and 2 bases at J, with 10 bases in the middle. CDR3 amino acids: CASSRTENTEAFF. The CDR3 nucleotides are TGTGCCAGCAGTCGGACAGAAAACACTGAAGCTTTCTTT.

Worth noting for this clone: The sample holds other DNA sequences that translate to the same CDR3. The V gene is TRBV5-4, the J gene TRBJ2-5, with TRBD2 identical over 15 bases. From germline, CDR1 is SGHNT and CDR2 YYREEE (reference sequence). V dropped 3 bases and J dropped 4; count of bases not matched to a gene: 1. The CDR3 has 15 amino acids. The CDR3, as DNA: TGTGCCAGCAGCTCGGGACTAGCGGGGGGAGAGACCCAGTACTTC. Its translation is CASSSGLAGGETQYF. Based on the CDR3 plus reference TRBV5-4 and TRBJ2-5, the full variable domain is ETGVTQSPTHLIKTRGQQVTLRCSSQSGHNTVSWYQQALGQGPQFIFQYYREEENGRGNFPPRFSGLQFPNYSSELNVNALELDDSALYLCASSSGLAGGETQYFGPGTRLLVL.

In nucleotides, the CDR3 is TGTGCCAGCAGTGAAAGGTCAGGGGGCACCGGGGAGCTGTTTTTT. Protein: CASSERSGGTGELFF. V and J are TRBV2 and TRBJ2-2, with TRBD1 identical over 7 bases. CDR3 length: 15 residues. After removal of 2 bases from V and 4 bases from J, the junction contained 4 bases not matched to a gene. From germline, CDR1 is SNHLY and CDR2 FYNNEI.

This clone has just one count. The V call is TRBV1, the J call TRBJ2-4; the D call TRBD2 from the table was never checked on the DNA. TRBV1 is a listed pseudogene. The CDR3 has 17 residues. The CDR3 loop reads CTSSSYGGSPPKNIQYF. CDR3 in DNA: TGCACCAGCAGTTCTTACGGCGGGAGTCCCCCTAAAAACATTCAGTACTTC.

The chain carries TRBV5-6 and TRBJ1-1; 7 bases are shared with TRBD1. The CDR3 is 15 residues long. In germline, CDR1 is SGHDT, CDR2 YYEEEE. With V trimmed by 4 bases and J by 1 base, 7 bases remained unmatched. The CDR3 DNA reads as TGTGCCAGCAGCCGCAGACAGGGCGAGAACACTGAAGCTTTCTTT. Its protein is CASSRRQGENTEAFF.

The CDR3 nucleotides are TGTGCCAGCAGCGCCTCCGGGACAGGACACTACGAGCAGTACTTC. This sequence encodes CASSASGTGHYEQYF. The chain carries TRBV11-3 and TRBJ2-7, with 8 bases aligning to TRBD1. Germline CDR1 reads SGHNT; CDR2 reads YENEEA. This CDR3 region has 15 residues. V dropped 5 bases and J dropped 3; count of bases not matched to a gene: 9.

This clone turned up a few times. The rearrangement links TRBV6-6 to TRBJ2-7; 7 bases align to TRBD1. V shed 2 bases, J shed 3 bases, and the junction held 4 bases outside the gene matches. This CDR3 contains 14 residues. The germline gives CDR1 MNHNY, CDR2 SVGAGI (reference sequence). CDR3: CASSYPDRVYEQYF. The DNA for the CDR3 is TGTGCCAGCAGTTACCCCGACAGGGTCTACGAGCAGTACTTC.

This clone occurred once. The chain carries TRBV2 and TRBJ1-2; D remains ambiguous. The V and J ends lost 8 bases and 2 bases respectively, with 3 bases between them. The CDR3 sequence is 10 residues long. Germline V gene sequence: CDR1 SNHLY, CDR2 FYNNEI. The CDR3 region is CASSNYGYTF. DNA for the CDR3: TGTGCCAGCTCAAACTATGGCTACACCTTC.

The chain combines TRBV6-5 with TRBJ1-2; 7 bases fit TRBD1. Per germline, CDR1 MNHEY and CDR2 SVGAGI. The junction had 6 bases not matched to a gene; V was cut back by 4 bases and J by 1 base. The CDR3 consists of 15 residues. CDR3 loop: CASSSGTANNYGYTF. In DNA, the CDR3 is TGTGCCAGCAGTTCCGGGACAGCCAATAACTATGGCTACACCTTC.

The V and J genes are TRBV9 and TRBJ1-1, with 8 nucleotides matching TRBD1. There are 16 residues in the CDR3. CDR1 and CDR2 from the germline V gene are SGDLS and YYNGEE. V lost 0 bases and J lost 5; bases outside the gene matches: 9. In DNA form, the CDR3 reads TGTGCCAGCAGCGTAGGACTAGACAGGGGTTTAACTGAAGCTTTCTTT. Amino acids: CASSVGLDRGLTEAFF.

V usage is TRBV6-5 and J usage is TRBJ2-1, with TRBD2 identical over 7 bases. CDR3 length: 15 amino acids. Germline trimming cut 2 bases from V and 4 bases from J; bases unmatched to any gene: 5. Germline CDR1 is MNHEY and CDR2 is SVGAGI. CDR3 nucleotides: TGTGCCAGCAGTTACGGCGGGAGTTCTTACAATGAGCAGTTCTTC. Its protein product is CASSYGGSSYNEQFF.

The genes are TRBV5-1 and TRBJ2-5, with a possible D match to TRBD1 (7 bases). Trimming stripped 4 bases from V and 5 bases from J, with 24 bases between. This CDR3 comprises 17 residues. Germline V gene data show CDR1 as SGHRS and CDR2 as YFSETQ. The CDR3 nucleotides read TGCGCCAGCAGCCCCCTGGTCAGGACAGGAGGGGGGGAGACCCAGTACTTC. This codes for CASSPLVRTGGGETQYF.